These 4 T cell receptor beta chains originate from one sample sequenced in a study of blood T cell repertoires in COVID-19. This table comes from immunoSEQ multiplex PCR, and its TCRdb copy is limited to in-frame clones, with some not included. The data show tens of thousands of clones, over 70% seen once. Sequenced: peripheral blood. The origin of the receptors is a man between 50 and 59 years old with active COVID-19.

This clone was found a few times. CDR3 sequence (DNA): TGTGCCTGGAGTGAGCGGTTTGCGGGGGCCAATGAGCAGTTCTTC. This gives the protein CAWSERFAGANEQFF. The chain carries TRBV30 and TRBJ2-1; a weak D match, TRBD2 (7 bases). The CDR3 extends over 15 amino acids. V dropped 1 base and J dropped 6 bases, with 16 bases sitting between them. Germline CDR1 and CDR2: GTSNPN and SVGIG (reference sequence).

The genes are TRBV27 and TRBJ2-5; 14 nucleotides line up with TRBD2. CDR1 and CDR2 (germline): MNHEY, SMNVEV (reference sequence). The CDR3 extends over 17 amino acids. CDR3 DNA: TGTGTGACGCGTCCGGGCCTGGGACTAGCGGGAGAGGAGACCCAGTACTTC. Residues: CVTRPGLGLAGEETQYF.

The rearrangement joins TRBV3-1 (or the pseudogene TRBV3-2) to TRBJ2-2, with D possibly TRBD2 on 7 matching bases. The V gene lost 3 bases and the J gene lost 6 bases, with 17 bases spanning the gap. CDR1 is LGHDT and CDR2 is YNNKEL in the germline V gene (reference sequence). The CDR3 totals 16 residues. The CDR3 here is CASSQAVQGRAGELFF. In nucleotides, the CDR3 is TGTGCCAGCAGCCAGGCCGTCCAGGGGAGGGCCGGGGAGCTGTTTTTT.

This chain joins TRBV7-9 and TRBJ2-1; 9 bases map to TRBD2. The J segment lost 7 bases and the V segment lost 1 base, leaving 11 bases of the junction unmatched. CDR3 length: 17 residues. Germline assignment: CDR1 SEHNR and CDR2 FQNEAQ (reference sequence). The DNA of the CDR3 is TGTGCCAGCAGCTTAGGGCCTAGCGGGATTAATGAGAATGAGCAGTTCTTC. This gives the protein CASSLGPSGINENEQFF.